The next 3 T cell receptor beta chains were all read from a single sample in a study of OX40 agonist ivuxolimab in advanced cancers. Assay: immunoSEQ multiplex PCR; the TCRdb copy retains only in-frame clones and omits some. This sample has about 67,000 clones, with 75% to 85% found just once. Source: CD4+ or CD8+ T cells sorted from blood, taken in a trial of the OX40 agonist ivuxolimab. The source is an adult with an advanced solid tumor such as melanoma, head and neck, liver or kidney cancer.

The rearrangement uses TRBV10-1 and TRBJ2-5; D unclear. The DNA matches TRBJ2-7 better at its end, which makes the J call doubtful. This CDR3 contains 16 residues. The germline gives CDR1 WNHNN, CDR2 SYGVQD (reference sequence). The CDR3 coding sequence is TGCGCCAGCAGTGAGTCGACGGAGTTCCCCTCTTACGAGCAGTACTTC. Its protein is CASSESTEFPSYEQYF.

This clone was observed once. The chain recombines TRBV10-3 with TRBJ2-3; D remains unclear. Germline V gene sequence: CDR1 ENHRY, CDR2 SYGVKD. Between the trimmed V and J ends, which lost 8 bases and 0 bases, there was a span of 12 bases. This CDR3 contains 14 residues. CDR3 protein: CAIQSADSTDTQYF. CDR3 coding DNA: TGTGCCATCCAATCCGCAGATAGCACAGATACGCAGTATTTT.

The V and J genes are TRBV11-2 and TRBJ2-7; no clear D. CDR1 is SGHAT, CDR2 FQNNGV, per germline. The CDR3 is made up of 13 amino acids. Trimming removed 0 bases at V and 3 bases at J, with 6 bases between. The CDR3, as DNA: TGTGCCAGCAGCTTAGATCCCATCTACGAGCAGTACTTC. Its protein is CASSLDPIYEQYF.